This T cell receptor beta chain was profiled in a study of blood T cell repertoires in COVID-19. Turning to the study itself: T cells, B-cell-depleted T cells, or PBMCs provided the cDNA or gDNA that served as material.

This CDR3 spans 13 amino acids. V was pared by 1 base and J by 7 bases, with 10 bases between. The germline V gene encodes CDR1 SGHDN and CDR2 FVKESK. Authors' analysis steps: Estimation of nucleated cell counts relied on the amplification of reference gene primers. Clones were sequenced by immunoSEQ multiplex PCR, and TCRdb holds only the in-frame ones, with some missing. D and trimming were read from the DNA, whereas the V and J calls and clone size are those reported in that table. The sample contains some 120,000 clones, more than 80% of which appear only once. This clone occurred a few times. This sample also contains other DNA sequences that code for the same CDR3.

The sequence derives from a human donor in a cohort sampled during active COVID-19. The sequenced sample was peripheral blood. The rearrangement uses TRBV14 and TRBJ1-2; maybe TRBD1 (5 bases). The CDR3 spells CASSQVQAAGYTF. Written as DNA, the CDR3 is TGTGCCAGCAGCCAAGTACAGGCGGCTGGCTACACCTTC.